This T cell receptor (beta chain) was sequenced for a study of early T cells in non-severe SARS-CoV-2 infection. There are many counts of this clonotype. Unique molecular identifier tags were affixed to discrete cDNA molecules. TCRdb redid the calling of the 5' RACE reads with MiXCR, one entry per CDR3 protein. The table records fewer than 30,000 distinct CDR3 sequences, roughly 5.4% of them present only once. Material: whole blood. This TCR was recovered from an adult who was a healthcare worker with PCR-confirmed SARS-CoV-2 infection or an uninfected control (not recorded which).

CDR3 nucleotide sequence: TGTGCCAGCAGTTACAACAGGGGATTGAACACTGAAGCTTTCTTT. Amino acids: CASSYNRGLNTEAFF. The rearrangement joins TRBV6-5 to TRBJ1-1, with 7 bases aligning to TRBD1. The V gene's germline CDR1 is MNHEY and CDR2 SVGAGI. J gave up 0 bases and V 2 bases, and 3 bases lay outside the gene matches. The CDR3 is made up of 15 amino acids.